A single T cell receptor beta chain is shown here with its context. The V gene's germline CDR1 is SEHNR and CDR2 FQNEAQ (reference sequence). The CDR3 spans 12 residues. The V and J ends lost 5 bases and 3 bases respectively, with 7 bases between them. The sample belongs to a study of control samples from healthy donors and cancer patients. The table came from immunoSEQ multiplex PCR; TCRdb's copy has only in-frame clones and leaves some out. There are hundreds of thousands of clones in the sample; approximately 92% occur only once, and around 6.4% lies in the top ten. Sequenced: PBMCs. This clonotype was obtained from a man in his forties or fifties with head and neck cancer. The chain links TRBV7-9 to TRBJ1-1; D may be TRBD1 (5 bases). Here the CDR3 reads CASSQGDTEAFF. The CDR3 DNA is TGTGCCAGCAGCCAAGGGGACACTGAAGCTTTCTTT.